A single sample gave rise to the 10 T cell receptor beta chains below, sequenced in a study of technical replicates of blood from a few donors. TCRdb keeps only in-frame clones here, not all; method: immunoSEQ multiplex PCR. Of about 64,000 clones detected, 75% to 90% appear once; the ten largest clones hold about 5%. Sequencing used PBMCs. The origin of the receptors is a human donor in good health. Some clones in this sample may be carry-over from other donors' samples.

The CDR3 loop reads CASSRTSDTDTQYF. The CDR3 DNA reads as TGTGCCAGCAGCCGGACTAGCGACACAGATACGCAGTATTTT. This chain joins TRBV6-4 and TRBJ2-3, with 9 nucleotides matching TRBD2. Germline V gene lookup returns CDR1 MRHNA and CDR2 SNTAGT. V was clipped by 6 bases and J by 2 bases; unmatched bases: 3. The CDR3 has 14 amino acids.

The genes are TRBV20-1 and TRBJ1-1; 7 nucleotides match TRBD1. Germline V gives CDR1 DFQATT, CDR2 SNEGSKA (reference sequence). The CDR3 runs to 11 residues. Trimming removed 7 bases from V and 5 bases from J; junction bases left unmatched: 4. As DNA, the CDR3 is TGCAGTGGACAGGGTAGTACTGAAGCTTTCTTT. It specifies CSGQGSTEAFF.

The chain links TRBV6-5 to TRBJ1-4, with D possibly TRBD1 on 5 matching bases. This CDR3 is built from 16 residues. The V gene lost 3 bases and the J gene lost 4 bases, with 15 bases spanning the gap. Germline values: CDR1 MNHEY, CDR2 SVGAGI. CDR3 sequence: CASSYRRGQSNEKLFF. CDR3 DNA: TGTGCCAGCAGTTATAGGCGGGGCCAGAGTAATGAAAAACTGTTTTTT.

The gene calls are TRBV5-6 and TRBJ2-7, with 9 bases aligning to TRBD2. Germline loops: CDR1 SGHDT, CDR2 YYEEEE. The CDR3 spans 15 residues. After removal of 1 base from V and 3 bases from J, the junction contained 5 bases not matched to a gene. CDR3 region: CASSLLGAGGYEQYF. The CDR3 coding sequence is TGTGCCAGCAGCTTGTTAGGAGCGGGGGGCTACGAGCAGTACTTC.

The chain couples TRBV7-9 to TRBJ2-2; 9 bases line up with TRBD2. This CDR3 contains 15 residues. V shed 2 bases and J 9 bases; nucleotides not matched to a gene: 7. Germline V gives CDR1 SEHNR, CDR2 FQNEAQ (reference sequence). CDR3 nucleotide sequence: TGTGCCAGCAGCTTAACCGGGACTAGCTATCGGGAGCTGTTTTTT. It translates to CASSLTGTSYRELFF.

The genes are TRBV7-9 and TRBJ1-2, with 8 bases aligning to TRBD1. This CDR3 region has 17 residues. Germline V gives CDR1 SEHNR, CDR2 FQNEAQ (reference sequence). Trimming took 3 bases from V and 0 from J; bases not matched to a gene: 9. CDR3 DNA sequence: TGTGCCAGCAGCTTTTCGACAGGGGCGGTTTCTAACTATGGCTACACCTTC. It codes for CASSFSTGAVSNYGYTF. Using reference TRBV7-9 and TRBJ1-2 for the parts outside the CDR3, the full variable domain is DTGVSQNPRHKITKRGQNVTFRCDPISEHNRLYWYRQTLGQGPEFLTYFQNEAQLEKSRLLSDRFSAERPKGSFSTLEIQRTEQGDSAMYLCASSFSTGAVSNYGYTFGSGTRLTVV.

The V and J genes are TRBV7-6 and TRBJ1-1; 9 bases agree with TRBD1. This CDR3 is built from 16 residues. The V gene end was trimmed by 5 bases and the J gene end by 3 bases; junction bases not matched to a gene: 10. Germline values: CDR1 SGHVS, CDR2 FNYEAQ. CDR3 nucleotides: TGTGCCAGCAGCGCTCCGGGACAGGGTGCGGACACTGAAGCTTTCTTT. This sequence encodes CASSAPGQGADTEAFF. The variable domain in full, with the rest retrieved from reference TRBV7-6 and TRBJ1-1, is GAGVSQSPRYKVTKRGQDVALRCDPISGHVSLYWYRQALGQGPEFLTYFNYEAQQDKSGLPNDRFSAERPEGSISTLTIQRTEQRDSAMYRCASSAPGQGADTEAFFGQGTRLTVV.

The rearrangement uses TRBV6-4 and TRBJ2-1; the match to TRBD2 covers 7 bases. Unmatched junction bases numbered 10, after V lost 8 bases and J lost 6 bases. The germline CDR1 and CDR2 sequences are MRHNA and SNTAGT. This CDR3 comprises 14 residues. DNA of the CDR3: TGTGCCAGCGCTCCACTAGCGCAGGGCAATGAGCAGTTCTTC. It encodes CASAPLAQGNEQFF.

This clone has a single count. V is TRBV2 and J is TRBJ2-7; no clear D. Germline V gene sequence: CDR1 SNHLY, CDR2 FYNNEI. Trimming left V 6 bases short and J 0 bases short, with 12 bases between. The length of the CDR3 is 14 residues. The CDR3 protein is CASRSQRISYEQYF. The CDR3 DNA follows: TGTGCCAGCAGGTCTCAGAGGATCTCCTACGAGCAGTACTTC.

The V and J genes are TRBV1 and TRBJ2-5; TRBD2, the table's D call, lacks a check against the DNA. TRBV1 is flagged as a pseudogene. CDR3 size: 15 residues. This CDR3 is CTSSPWGEVQETQYF. The CDR3 bases are TGCACCAGCAGCCCTTGGGGGGAAGTCCAAGAGACCCAGTACTTC.